This is a list of T cell receptor beta chains from one sample in a study of memory CD4+ T cells and cytomegalovirus serostatus. Only in-frame clones appear in the TCRdb table, and some are missing; sequencing was by immunoSEQ multiplex PCR. Of about 50,000 clones listed, over 75% are singletons. The sample comprised memory CD4+ T cells from blood. Receptors were obtained from an adult in good health and CMV-seronegative. The CDR3 runs from the conserved cysteine through the conserved F or W. D genes are given only for firm matches. Part of the rows lack a size; the others show once, few, many or a class for expanded clones.

D,V,size,J,CDR3,DNA
-,TRBV2,-,TRBJ2-5,CASSEGFGGTGETQYF,TGTGCCAGCAGTGAAGGGTTTGGGGGTACGGGTGAGACCCAGTACTTC
-,TRBV2,-,TRBJ2-5,CASRVQGTTWAQYF,TGTGCCAGCAGAGTACAGGGGACTACATGGGCCCAGTACTTC
TRBD1,TRBV10-3,-,TRBJ2-7,CAISDPNYSGTGDTLEQYF,TGTGCCATCAGTGACCCAAATTACTCCGGGACAGGGGATACACTTGAGCAGTACTTC
-,TRBV7-9,-,TRBJ1-3,CASSQDRSSGNTIYF,TGTGCCAGCAGCCAAGACAGGAGCTCTGGAAACACCATATATTTT
-,TRBV5-1,-,TRBJ1-1,CASSLDPGVGGEAFF,TGCGCCAGCAGCTTGGATCCGGGCGTAGGTGGTGAAGCTTTCTTT
-,TRBV29-1,few,TRBJ2-1,CSGRDQSYNEQFF,TGCAGCGGGCGGGACCAATCCTACAATGAGCAGTTCTTC
-,TRBV10-2,-,TRBJ1-6,CASSTRQGNSPLHF,TGCGCCAGCAGTACGAGGCAGGGTAATTCACCCCTCCACTTT
-,TRBV9,once,TRBJ1-2,CASSDGPIPGYTF,TGTGCCAGCAGCGACGGGCCCATTCCAGGCTACACCTTC
-,TRBV7-2,-,TRBJ1-4,CASSPSRASNEKLFF,TGTGCCAGCAGCCCCTCTCGGGCCTCAAATGAAAAACTGTTTTTT
-,TRBV21-1,-,TRBJ1-1,CASSKSRGNTEAFF,TGTGCCAGCAGCAAAAGCCGCGGGAACACTGAAGCTTTCTTT
TRBD1,TRBV18,-,TRBJ1-5,CASSPLGQGGQPQHF,TGTGCCAGCTCACCTCTGGGACAGGGAGGTCAGCCCCAGCATTTT
-,TRBV7-6,few,TRBJ2-1,CASSFKWAGASVPHEQFF,TGTGCCAGCAGCTTTAAGTGGGCGGGGGCTAGCGTTCCACATGAGCAGTTCTTC
-,TRBV2,medium-sized,TRBJ1-2,CASSEERGESGYTF,TGTGCCAGCAGTGAAGAGAGGGGCGAGAGTGGCTACACCTTC
-,TRBV6-5,-,TRBJ2-1,CASSSQYNEQFF,TGTGCCAGCAGTTCCCAGTACAATGAGCAGTTCTTC
-,TRBV19,-,TRBJ1-1,CASTPVVGAEAFF,TGTGCCAGTACCCCTGTAGTGGGGGCTGAAGCTTTCTTT
-,TRBV7-9,-,TRBJ2-3,CASSFLTSTDTQYF,TGTGCCAGCAGCTTTTTGACTAGCACAGATACGCAGTATTTT
-,TRBV14,few,TRBJ2-5,CASSDGWTQYF,TGTGCCAGCAGTGATGGGTGGACCCAGTACTTC
-,TRBV14,-,TRBJ1-5,CASSQGGGNQPQHF,TGTGCCAGCAGCCAAGGTGGCGGCAATCAGCCCCAGCATTTT
TRBD2,TRBV9,-,TRBJ2-1,CASSVDWERGSYNEQFF,TGTGCCAGCAGCGTAGACTGGGAGCGGGGGTCCTACAATGAGCAGTTCTTC
-,TRBV27,-,TRBJ2-4,CASKGQGENIQYF,TGTGCCAGCAAGGGGCAGGGAGAAAACATTCAGTACTTC
-,TRBV7-9,few,TRBJ1-1,CASNILLNTEAFF,TGTGCCAGCAATATCTTATTGAACACTGAAGCTTTCTTT
TRBD1,TRBV7-9,-,TRBJ2-3,CASSLRDSPTDTQYF,TGTGCCAGCAGCCTCCGGGACAGTCCAACAGATACGCAGTATTTT
-,TRBV6-5,few,TRBJ1-1,CAVQGFRNTEAFF,TGTGCCGTCCAGGGATTCCGGAACACTGAAGCTTTCTTT
-,TRBV19,-,TRBJ2-2,CASNNRQWVGELFF,TGTGCCAGTAATAACAGGCAGTGGGTTGGGGAGCTGTTTTTT
TRBD1,TRBV2,once,TRBJ1-4,CASSDQGVTNEKLFF,TGTGCCAGCAGTGACCAGGGGGTAACTAATGAAAAACTGTTTTTT
-,TRBV2,-,TRBJ1-1,CASSVGPPTEAFF,TGTGCCAGCAGTGTTGGGCCGCCCACTGAAGCTTTCTTT
TRBD1,TRBV7-3,once,TRBJ2-1,CASSFGQGAQHEQFF,TGTGCCAGCAGCTTCGGACAGGGGGCGCAACATGAGCAGTTCTTC
-,TRBV4-3,-,TRBJ2-3,CASSQELGTDTQYF,TGCGCCAGCAGCCAAGAACTCGGCACAGATACGCAGTATTTT
TRBD1,TRBV19,-,TRBJ1-5,CASTLYRGPAQPQHF,TGTGCCAGTACCCTATACAGGGGGCCCGCTCAGCCCCAGCATTTT
TRBD1,TRBV6-6,-,TRBJ1-1,CASSPTWTGDTEAFF,TGTGCCAGCAGCCCAACATGGACAGGGGACACTGAAGCCTTCTTT
-,TRBV18,-,TRBJ2-7,CASSSGIGPLPSYEQYF,TGTGCCAGCTCATCCGGGATCGGACCCCTCCCCTCCTACGAGCAGTACTTC